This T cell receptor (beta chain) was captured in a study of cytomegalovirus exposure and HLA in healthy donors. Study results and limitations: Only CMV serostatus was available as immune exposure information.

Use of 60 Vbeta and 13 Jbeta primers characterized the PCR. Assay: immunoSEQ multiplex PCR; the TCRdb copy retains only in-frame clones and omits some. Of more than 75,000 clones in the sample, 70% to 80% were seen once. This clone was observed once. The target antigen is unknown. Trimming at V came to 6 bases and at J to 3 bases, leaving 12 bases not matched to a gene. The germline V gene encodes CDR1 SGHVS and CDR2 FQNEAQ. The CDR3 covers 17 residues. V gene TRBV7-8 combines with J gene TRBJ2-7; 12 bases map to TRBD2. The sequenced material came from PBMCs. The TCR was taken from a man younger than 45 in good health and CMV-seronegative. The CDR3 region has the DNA TGTGCCAGCAGAGGGGGACTAGCGGGTGGTCGTGACTACGAGCAGTACTTC. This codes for CASRGGLAGGRDYEQYF.